One and the same sample provided the 6 T cell receptor beta chains below, sequenced in a study of cytomegalovirus exposure and HLA in healthy donors. PCR involved 60 Vbeta and 13 Jbeta primers. Using immunoSEQ multiplex PCR, the repertoire was profiled, and TCRdb retains in-frame clones only, with some absent. The sample carries around 200,000 clones, about 69% recorded once. The source material was PBMCs. These receptor sequences come from a male donor in good health and CMV-seronegative.

The CDR3 sequence: CASSLLQAVGNEQFF. The CDR3 bases are TGTGCCAGCAGCCTGCTCCAGGCTGTCGGCAATGAGCAGTTCTTC. V and J are TRBV14 and TRBJ2-1; D remains unclear. The V end was cut by 4 bases, the J end by 6 bases, with 16 bases between. This CDR3 has 15 amino acids. Germline V CDR1 and CDR2: SGHDN, FVKESK.

This chain connects TRBV28 to TRBJ2-1; 10 bases match TRBD2. With 11 bases clipped from V and 7 bases from J, the junction kept 11 bases outside the gene matches. The germline CDR1 and CDR2 sequences are MDHEN and SYDVKM. This CDR3 comprises 14 residues. The CDR3 is CAGRAGGQSNEQFF. The CDR3 nucleotides read TGTGCCGGACGAGCGGGAGGGCAATCAAATGAGCAGTTCTTC.

The V call is TRBV28, the J call TRBJ2-7; TRBD2 matches at 8 bases. Losses at the gene ends were 2 bases for V and 6 bases for J; bases not matched to a gene: 6. The CDR3 spans 14 residues. From germline, CDR1 is MDHEN and CDR2 SYDVKM. The CDR3 here is CASSLRRTSREQYF. CDR3 DNA: TGTGCCAGCAGTTTACGTCGGACTAGCCGCGAGCAGTACTTC.

The rearrangement joins TRBV10-2 to TRBJ1-1; TRBD1 matches 9 bases. The CDR3 consists of 14 residues. V trimming: 6 bases; J trimming: 6 bases; junction bases outside the gene matches: 8. Germline assignment: CDR1 WSHSY and CDR2 SAAADI. CDR3 in amino acids: CASRGTGPGPEAFF. As DNA, the CDR3 is TGCGCCAGCAGGGGGACAGGGCCGGGCCCTGAAGCTTTCTTT.

A single count supports this clone. CDR3 sequence reads: CASQTSGDLFYNEQFF. The CDR3 region has the DNA TGTGCCAGCCAAACTAGCGGGGACCTATTCTACAATGAGCAGTTCTTC. The chain carries TRBV2 and TRBJ2-1; 10 nucleotides agree with TRBD2. The CDR3 consists of 16 residues. The germline V gene encodes CDR1 SNHLY and CDR2 FYNNEI. V shed 8 bases, J shed 3 bases, and the junction held 10 bases outside the gene matches.

The V call is TRBV18, the J call TRBJ1-4; D uncertain. The CDR3 sequence is 14 residues long. V was pared by 0 bases and J by 7 bases, with 9 bases between. Germline V gene sequence: CDR1 KGHSH, CDR2 LQKENI. CDR3 nucleotides: TGTGCCAGCTCACCACCGGTGGCGGGTGAAAAACTGTTTTTT. As protein: CASSPPVAGEKLFF.